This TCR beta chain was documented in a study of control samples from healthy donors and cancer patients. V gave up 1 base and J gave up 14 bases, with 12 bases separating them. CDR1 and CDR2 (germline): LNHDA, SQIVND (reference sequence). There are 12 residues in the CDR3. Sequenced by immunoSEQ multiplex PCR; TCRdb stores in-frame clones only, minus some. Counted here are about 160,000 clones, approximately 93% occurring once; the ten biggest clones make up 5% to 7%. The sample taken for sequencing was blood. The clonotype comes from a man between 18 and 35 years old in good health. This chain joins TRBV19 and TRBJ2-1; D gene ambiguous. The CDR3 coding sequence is TGTGCCAGTAGTATAGTTGCTAATTGGAAGTTCTTC. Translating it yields CASSIVANWKFF.